This T cell receptor beta chain originates from a study of PD-1 blockade in classical Hodgkin lymphoma. Study observations and caveats: Relapsed/refractory patients reportedly had lower baseline diversity than newly diagnosed patients. Nivolumab initiation under 1 year post-ASCT meant exclusion.

Only in-frame clones appear in the TCRdb table, and some are missing; sequencing was by immunoSEQ multiplex PCR. Among approximately 28,000 clones listed, over 75% were seen once. The CDR3 consists of 15 residues. The junction had 6 bases not matched to a gene; V was cut back by 1 base and J by 6 bases. The germline CDR1 and CDR2 sequences are SSHAT and FNYEAQ (reference sequence). Specified time point: cycle 4 day 1 (C4D1), after more than five weeks of nivolumab. Every one of the patients relapsed after autologous stem cell transplantation (brentuximab vedotin exposure was variable). Negative selection with magnetic separation was used to purify CD4+ T cells from thawed PBMCs. In the case of this clone: Its matching antigen is unknown.

Sequencing used CD4+ T cells from blood, obtained before the fourth cycle of nivolumab. The chain joins TRBV7-7 to TRBJ2-1, with 7 positions matching TRBD2. This TCR came from a human donor with classical Hodgkin lymphoma. DNA of the CDR3: TGTGCCAGCAGCTTAGGTGGGAGGGCGGTCAATGAGCAGTTCTTC. Translation: CASSLGGRAVNEQFF.